The 4 T cell receptor beta chains below all came from one sample that was sequenced in a study of OX40 agonist ivuxolimab in advanced cancers. Profiled with immunoSEQ multiplex PCR; TCRdb holds only in-frame clones, not every one. Of around 61,000 clones in the sample, roughly four fifths were seen once. The sample here was CD4+ or CD8+ T cells sorted from blood, taken in a trial of the OX40 agonist ivuxolimab. These receptors originate from an adult with an advanced solid tumor such as melanoma, head and neck, liver or kidney cancer.

The genes are TRBV7-8 and TRBJ2-3, with TRBD2 as a possible D gene (6 bases). The germline gives CDR1 SGHVS, CDR2 FQNEAQ. The CDR3 covers 13 residues. V shed 6 bases and J shed 0 bases, with 7 bases lying between them. The CDR3 sequence: CASRTRSTDTQYF. In DNA, the CDR3 is TGTGCCAGCAGGACTAGAAGCACAGATACGCAGTATTTT.

The gene calls are TRBV27 and TRBJ2-2; tentatively, D is TRBD1 (6 bases). The CDR3 is 15 residues long. V was shortened by 6 bases and J by 9 bases, with 20 bases between the two germline ends. From germline, CDR1 is MNHEY and CDR2 SMNVEV (reference sequence). CDR3 residues: CASSSHRTAPRELFF. CDR3 nucleotides: TGTGCCAGCAGCTCTCATAGGACAGCCCCGAGGGAGCTGTTTTTT.

The chain carries TRBV12-5 and TRBJ1-1, with D possibly being TRBD1 (5 bases). V lost 6 bases to trimming and J lost 3 bases, with 8 bases between them. The CDR3 has 12 residues. CDR1 is LGHNT and CDR2 is FRNRAP in the germline V gene. The CDR3 region has the DNA TGTGCTAGTGGCGACAGCTACACTGAAGCTTTCTTT. Translated, it gives CASGDSYTEAFF.

This chain uses TRBV5-1 with TRBJ2-6, with D hard to call. The germline V and J ends were trimmed by 4 bases and 4 bases, with 9 bases remaining between them. Germline V gene lookup returns CDR1 SGHRS and CDR2 YFSETQ. There are 14 residues in the CDR3. The DNA for the CDR3 is TGCGCCAGCAGCCTCCCGTCAGGGGCCAACGTCCTGACTTTC. This translates into CASSLPSGANVLTF.